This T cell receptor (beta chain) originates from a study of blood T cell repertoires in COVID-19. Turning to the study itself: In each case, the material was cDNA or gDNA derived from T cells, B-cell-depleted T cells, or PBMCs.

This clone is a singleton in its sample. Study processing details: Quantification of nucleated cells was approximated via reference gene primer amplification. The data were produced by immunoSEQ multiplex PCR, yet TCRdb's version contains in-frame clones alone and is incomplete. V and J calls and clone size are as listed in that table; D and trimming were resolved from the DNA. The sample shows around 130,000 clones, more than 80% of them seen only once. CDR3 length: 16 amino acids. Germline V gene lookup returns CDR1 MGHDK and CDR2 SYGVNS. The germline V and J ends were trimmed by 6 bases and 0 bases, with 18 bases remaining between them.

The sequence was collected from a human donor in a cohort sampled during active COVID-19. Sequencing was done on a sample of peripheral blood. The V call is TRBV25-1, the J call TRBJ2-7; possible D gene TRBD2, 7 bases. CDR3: CASSHPGGGSSYEQYV. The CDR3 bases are TGTGCCAGCAGCCACCCGGGGGGCGGGAGCTCCTACGAGCAGTACGTC.